The clone carrying this T cell receptor (beta chain) has ten or more counts. Its antigen is unknown. This sample was taken from a study of regulatory T cells in long-lasting Graves disease. On the study more broadly: Recently diagnosed Graves' patients had received antithyroid drugs for under 3 months.

Points from the study as a whole: Favored usage of TRBV28, TRBJ1-2 and TRBJ2-5 was recorded in persistent disease.

Trimming shortened V by 9 bases and J by 4 bases, and 15 bases separated the two germline ends. This CDR3 region has 13 residues. With iRepertoire HTBI primers and Arm-PCR of CDR3 regions, TCR beta libraries were built. TCRdb re-called the multiplex PCR reads through MiXCR, storing one row per CDR3 protein. The sample holds 550,000 to 650,000 distinct CDR3 sequences, about 16% seen once. Indicated time point: newly diagnosed GD, antithyroid drugs for less than 3 months. PBMCs provided the RNA from which the TCR library was made. A further study also used this sample, focusing on T cells in Graves' hyperthyroidism and ophthalmopathy. That report adds: Stability of Graves' hyperthyroidism was defined as absent ophthalmopathy progression within 18 months. First-round RT-PCR of the TCR CDR3 relied on the HTBI primer set.

The sample here was peripheral blood mononuclear cells (PBMCs), taken at new diagnosis, from a patient treated with antithyroid drugs. The chain uses TRBV12-3 or TRBV12-4 and TRBJ1-1; D not resolved. This clonotype originated in a man aged 18 to 35 with Graves disease. The CDR3 DNA reads as TGTGCCAGTATAATATGGGGTAGCACTGAAGCTTTCTTT. It codes for CASIIWGSTEAFF.